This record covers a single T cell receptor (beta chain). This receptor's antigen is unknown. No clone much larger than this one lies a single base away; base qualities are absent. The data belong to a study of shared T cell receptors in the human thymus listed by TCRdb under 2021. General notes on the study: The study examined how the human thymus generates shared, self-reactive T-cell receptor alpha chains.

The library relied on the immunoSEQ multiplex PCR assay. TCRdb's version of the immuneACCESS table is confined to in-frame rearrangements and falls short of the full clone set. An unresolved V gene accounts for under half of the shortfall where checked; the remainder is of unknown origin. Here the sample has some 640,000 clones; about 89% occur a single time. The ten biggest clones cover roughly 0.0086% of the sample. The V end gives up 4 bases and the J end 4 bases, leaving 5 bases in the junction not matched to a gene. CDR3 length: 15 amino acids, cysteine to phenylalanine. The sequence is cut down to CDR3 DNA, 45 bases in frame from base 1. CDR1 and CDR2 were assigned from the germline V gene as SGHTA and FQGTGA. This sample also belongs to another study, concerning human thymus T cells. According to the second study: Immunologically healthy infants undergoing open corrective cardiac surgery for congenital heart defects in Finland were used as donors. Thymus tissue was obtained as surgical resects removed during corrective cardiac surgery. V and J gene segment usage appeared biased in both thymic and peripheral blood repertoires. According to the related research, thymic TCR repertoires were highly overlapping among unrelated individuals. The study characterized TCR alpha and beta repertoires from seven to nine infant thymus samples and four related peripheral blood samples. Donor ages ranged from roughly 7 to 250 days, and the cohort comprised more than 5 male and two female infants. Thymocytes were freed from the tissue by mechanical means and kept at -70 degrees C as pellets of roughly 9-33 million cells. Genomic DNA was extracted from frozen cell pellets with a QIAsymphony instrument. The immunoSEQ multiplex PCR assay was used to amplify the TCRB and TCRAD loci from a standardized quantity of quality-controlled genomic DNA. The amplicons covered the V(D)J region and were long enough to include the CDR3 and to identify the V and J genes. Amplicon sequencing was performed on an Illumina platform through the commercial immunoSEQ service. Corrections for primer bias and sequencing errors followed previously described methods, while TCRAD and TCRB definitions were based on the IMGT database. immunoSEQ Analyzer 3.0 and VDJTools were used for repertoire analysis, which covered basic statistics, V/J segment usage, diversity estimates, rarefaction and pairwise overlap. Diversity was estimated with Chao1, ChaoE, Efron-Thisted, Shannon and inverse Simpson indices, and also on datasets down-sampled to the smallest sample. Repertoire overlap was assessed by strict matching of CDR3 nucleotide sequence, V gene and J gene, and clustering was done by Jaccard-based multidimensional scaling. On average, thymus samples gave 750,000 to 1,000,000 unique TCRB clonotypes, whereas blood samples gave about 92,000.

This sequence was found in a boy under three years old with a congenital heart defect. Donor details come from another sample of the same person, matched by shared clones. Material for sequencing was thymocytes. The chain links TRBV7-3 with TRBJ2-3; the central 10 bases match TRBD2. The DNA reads TGTGCCAGCAGCTCCAGCGGGGGGGCGGCAGATACGCAGTATTTT. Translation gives CASSSSGGAADTQYF.